The rows below give T cell receptor beta chains drawn from one sample of a study of blood T cell repertoires in COVID-19. Generated by immunoSEQ multiplex PCR, the TCRdb table keeps only in-frame clones and is missing some. The sample holds tens of thousands of clones, approximately 89% seen once. Specimen: peripheral blood. The source is a man older than 75 with acute or convalescent COVID-19. Each CDR3 is given with its conserved first and last residue. The D gene is left open where the match is weak. Some rows mark clone size as missing; the rest say once, few, many or name a class of expanded clone.

once TRBJ1-1 - TRBV19 CASIRGTVNTEAFF TGTGCCAGTATCCGGGGGACGGTGAACACTGAAGCTTTCTTT
- TRBJ2-2 TRBD2 TRBV4-3 CASSQDGGRAETGELFF TGCGCCAGCAGCCAAGACGGGGGGAGGGCCGAGACCGGGGAGCTGTTTTTT
- TRBJ2-7 TRBD1 TRBV28 CASSLIRGQSYEQYF TGTGCCAGCAGTTTAATAAGGGGGCAGTCCTACGAGCAGTACTTC
- TRBJ2-1 - TRBV28 CASSLEGEYNEQFF TGTGCCAGCAGTTTAGAGGGAGAGTACAATGAGCAGTTCTTC
once TRBJ1-5 TRBD1 TRBV5-5 CASSLAQGASNQPQHF TGTGCCAGCAGCTTGGCACAGGGGGCTAGCAATCAGCCCCAGCATTTT
- TRBJ2-3 TRBD2 TRBV5-1 CASSLVAGADTQYF TGCGCCAGCAGCTTGGTAGCGGGGGCAGATACGCAGTATTTT
- TRBJ2-1 TRBD2 TRBV11-3 CASSPGSLAVNEQFF TGTGCCAGCAGCCCCGGGTCACTAGCGGTCAATGAGCAGTTCTTC
- TRBJ2-1 - TRBV4-3 CASSQFTGYNEQFF TGCGCCAGCAGCCAGTTCACGGGCTACAATGAGCAGTTCTTC
- TRBJ1-5 - TRBV2 CASSDGKENQPQHF TGTGCCAGCAGTGATGGAAAGGAGAACCAGCCCCAGCATTTT
- TRBJ1-4 TRBD1 TRBV6-6 CASSYRGLHEKLFF TGTGCCAGCAGTTACAGGGGGCTCCATGAAAAACTGTTTTTT
- TRBJ1-2 - TRBV5-6 CASVSWPPSGGYTF TGTGCCAGTGTTTCCTGGCCGCCCTCAGGTGGCTACACCTTC
- TRBJ2-1 TRBD2 TRBV11-2 CASSSPGLAGYKGANEQFF TGTGCCAGCAGCTCGCCGGGACTAGCGGGGTATAAAGGTGCCAATGAGCAGTTCTTC
- TRBJ2-7 - TRBV19 CASRSGAYEQYF TGTGCCAGTAGGTCGGGAGCCTACGAGCAGTACTTC
- TRBJ1-1 TRBD1 TRBV7-2 CASSGGTGRAGTEAFF TGTGCCAGCAGCGGTGGGACAGGGCGTGCGGGCACTGAAGCTTTCTTT
- TRBJ1-2 TRBD1 TRBV30 CAWSAQGTGGGYTF TGTGCCTGGAGTGCCCAAGGGACAGGGGGGGGCTACACCTTC
- TRBJ1-2 - TRBV4-2 CASSQQNYGYTF TGTGCCAGCAGCCAACAAAACTATGGCTACACCTTC
- TRBJ2-1 - TRBV5-1 CASSLGTSDEQFF TGCGCCAGCAGCTTAGGGACAAGCGATGAGCAGTTCTTC
- TRBJ2-4 TRBD2 TRBV27 CASSPVAGGIAKNIQYF TGTGCCAGCAGTCCCGTGGCGGGAGGGATAGCCAAAAACATTCAGTACTTC
- TRBJ2-7 - TRBV5-4 CASSLITGGLSEQYF TGTGCCAGCAGCCTGATAACGGGGGGCCTCAGCGAGCAGTACTTC
- TRBJ1-5 - TRBV18 CASSWGRNQPQHF TGTGCCAGCTCATGGGGCAGGAATCAGCCCCAGCATTTT
- TRBJ2-2 - TRBV9 CASSVARTSLDGELFF TGTGCCAGCAGCGTAGCTAGGACTTCCCTAGACGGGGAGCTGTTTTTT
- TRBJ2-7 TRBD2 TRBV7-9 CASSSSGGAYEQYF TGTGCCAGCAGCTCGAGCGGGGGGGCCTACGAGCAGTACTTC
- TRBJ2-7 - TRBV6-5 CASSGRELEQYF TGTGCCAGCAGCGGCAGGGAACTCGAGCAGTACTTC
- TRBJ1-6 TRBD1 TRBV14 CASSRSGGSYNSPLHF TGTGCCAGCAGCCGCTCAGGGGGCTCCTATAATTCACCCCTCCACTTT
- TRBJ2-6 - TRBV3-1/TRBV3-2 CASSQDQGSLSGANVLTF TGTGCCAGCAGCCAAGATCAGGGATCGCTCTCTGGGGCCAACGTCCTGACTTTC
- TRBJ2-1 TRBD2 TRBV6-5 CASSFGTSGSEQFF TGTGCCAGCAGTTTTGGGACTAGCGGGAGTGAGCAGTTCTTC
- TRBJ2-3 - TRBV10-3 CAISEPGTIGDTQYF TGTGCCATCAGTGAGCCCGGGACAATAGGAGATACGCAGTATTTT
- TRBJ1-4 - TRBV7-8 CASSLVGGKEKLFF TGTGCCAGCAGCTTAGTTGGGGGGAAGGAAAAACTGTTTTTT
- TRBJ1-4 - TRBV21-1 CATEEWRVPSEKLFF TGTGCCACCGAGGAATGGCGAGTGCCGAGTGAAAAACTGTTTTTT
- TRBJ1-2 TRBD1 TRBV28 CASRIPTGGSNYGYTF TGTGCCAGCAGGATACCGACAGGGGGCTCGAACTATGGCTACACCTTC
once TRBJ2-2 - TRBV19 CASSIEGASGELFF TGTGCCAGTAGTATAGAGGGGGCGTCCGGGGAGCTGTTTTTT
- TRBJ2-3 TRBD1 TRBV7-2 CASSLLQGAETDTQYF TGTGCCAGCAGCTTACTACAGGGGGCGGAAACAGATACGCAGTATTTT
- TRBJ1-2 - TRBV3-1/TRBV3-2 CASSQDNGGYGYTF TGTGCCAGCAGCCAAGATAACGGGGGCTATGGCTACACCTTC
- TRBJ1-5 TRBD1 TRBV6-2/TRBV6-3 CASRPRDRVTQPQHF TGTGCCAGCAGGCCTAGGGACAGGGTTACTCAGCCCCAGCATTTT
once TRBJ2-7 TRBD1 TRBV18 CASSAGDRYYEQYF TGTGCCAGCTCAGCTGGGGACAGGTACTACGAGCAGTACTTC
- TRBJ1-6 - TRBV14 CASSQGPLNSPLHF TGTGCCAGCAGCCAAGGGCCGCTCAATTCACCCCTCCACTTT
- TRBJ1-2 TRBD1 TRBV7-9 CASSFLLGQGASLDGYTF TGTGCCAGCAGCTTTCTTTTGGGACAGGGGGCCTCGCTTGATGGCTACACCTTC
- TRBJ2-5 - TRBV7-8 CASSLMGHPQETQYF TGTGCCAGCAGCTTAATGGGACACCCACAAGAGACCCAGTACTTC
- TRBJ2-4 - TRBV29-1 CSGWSGADIQYF TGCAGCGGGTGGAGCGGAGCGGACATTCAGTACTTC
- TRBJ1-4 TRBD1 TRBV7-9 CASSLVQGAVEKLFF TGTGCCAGCAGCTTAGTGCAGGGGGCAGTTGAAAAACTGTTTTTT
- TRBJ2-5 - TRBV9 CASSVTGGQETQYF TGTGCCAGCAGCGTAACGGGGGGCCAGGAGACCCAGTACTTC
- TRBJ1-2 - TRBV3-1/TRBV3-2 CASSSTGLQYGYTF TGTGCCAGCAGTTCAACGGGACTTCAATATGGCTACACCTTC